One sample yielded the 14 T cell receptor beta chains listed below, sequenced in a study of neurological immune-mediated disorders. TCRdb called the 5' RACE reads again in MiXCR, with one record for every CDR3 protein. The sample lists 40,000 to 55,000 distinct CDR3 sequences, 10% occurring once. Material: PBMCs. These receptors were collected from a woman in her thirties or forties with HTLV-1-associated myelopathy (HAM/TSP).

The CDR3 coding sequence is TGTGCCAGCTCACCAATGGGGAGCAGGGGGGCGCCAACTGAAGCTTTCTTT. The encoded protein is CASSPMGSRGAPTEAFF. The chain is built from TRBV18 and TRBJ1-1, with 7 bases lining up with TRBD1. The junction had 14 bases not matched to a gene; V was cut back by 2 bases and J by 5 bases. This CDR3 contains 17 residues. CDR1 is KGHSH, CDR2 LQKENI, per germline.

This clonotype came up many times. V is TRBV20-1 and J is TRBJ2-1, with D possibly TRBD1 on 6 matching bases. The CDR3 runs to 14 residues. Germline CDR1 reads DFQATT; CDR2 reads SNEGSKA (reference sequence). V lost 6 bases and J 9 bases, leaving 21 bases between the germline ends. This CDR3 is CSAYGRGNLGEQFF. Here the CDR3 DNA reads TGCAGTGCCTACGGCAGGGGCAATTTGGGTGAGCAGTTCTTC.

The chain joins TRBV5-5 to TRBJ1-4; a possible D gene is TRBD1 (5 bases). CDR3 size: 14 residues. Trimming left V 4 bases short and J 10 bases short, with 17 bases between. Germline V gene lookup returns CDR1 SGHKS and CDR2 YYEKEE (reference sequence). The CDR3 coding sequence is TGTGCCAGCAGCCGGGACCCCCAGGGCTCAAAACTGTTTTTT. Translation gives CASSRDPQGSKLFF.

At least ten counts were recorded for this clonotype. The rearrangement joins TRBV9 to TRBJ2-6; D is ambiguous. This CDR3 is built from 15 residues. V was clipped by 0 bases and J by 4 bases, with 8 bases between them. Looked up from germline, CDR1 is SGDLS and CDR2 is YYNGEE. CDR3 amino acids: CASSVVSGGANVLTF. As DNA, the CDR3 is TGTGCCAGCAGCGTAGTCAGTGGAGGGGCCAACGTCCTGACTTTC.

CDR3 coding DNA: TGCAGCGTTGAGAACCCTATCGGGTCCTACGTTAGGGAGACCCAGTACTTC. Amino acid sequence: CSVENPIGSYVRETQYF. The genes are TRBV29-1 and TRBJ2-5; D is unclear. The CDR3 has 17 amino acids. The ends were cut back, 3 bases at V and 5 bases at J, with 25 bases in the middle. Germline values: CDR1 SQVTM, CDR2 ANQGSEA.

This clonotype was observed a few times. The J gene is TRBJ2-5, the V gene TRBV16; D not certain. V was trimmed by 3 bases and J by 4 bases, leaving 12 bases between them. The CDR3 sequence is 14 residues long. Germline CDR1 is KGHSY and CDR2 is FQNENV. CDR3 region: CASSQSDGPETQYF. The CDR3 bases are TGTGCCAGCAGCCAGTCGGACGGCCCAGAGACCCAGTACTTC.

This clonotype was seen repeatedly, ten times or more. This chain links TRBV28 with TRBJ2-7; D gene ambiguous. V shed 2 bases and J shed 2 bases, with 19 bases lying between them. Germline V gives CDR1 MDHEN, CDR2 SYDVKM. This CDR3 has 17 amino acids. The CDR3 spells CASSLSAPSRQAYEQYF. For the CDR3, the DNA is TGTGCCAGCAGTTTAAGCGCCCCAAGCCGACAAGCCTACGAGCAGTACTTC.

This clonotype occurred many times. This sequence joins TRBV4-1 and TRBJ2-1, with 9 positions matching TRBD2. After removal of 0 bases from V and 7 bases from J, the junction contained 13 bases not matched to a gene. The CDR3 loop spans 18 amino acids. Germline V lookup: CDR1 MGHRA, CDR2 YSYEKL. The DNA of the CDR3 is TGCGCCAGCAGCCAAGATCCTGGGCGCGGGGGGGCTAAGAATGAGCAGTTCTTC. It yields the protein CASSQDPGRGGAKNEQFF.

This chain links TRBV19 with TRBJ2-7; 8 bases map to TRBD1. Per germline, CDR1 LNHDA and CDR2 SQIVND (reference sequence). The CDR3 is 15 residues long. Unmatched junction bases numbered 8, after V lost 4 bases and J lost 3 bases. The CDR3 loop reads CASSTRGRLVYEQYF. The CDR3 region has the DNA TGTGCCAGTAGTACCAGGGGGCGCTTAGTCTACGAGCAGTACTTC.

This clonotype was found many times. This rearrangement joins TRBV7-3 to TRBJ2-1; tentative D call: TRBD2 (5 bases). Germline values: CDR1 SGHTA, CDR2 FQGTGA. V dropped 5 bases and J dropped 9 bases, with 11 bases sitting between them. This CDR3 comprises 12 residues. CDR3 sequence: CASSPRAGEQFF. The CDR3 coding sequence is TGTGCCAGCAGCCCACGGGCGGGTGAGCAGTTCTTC.

Turning to this clonotype: Being one base from a much bigger clone, this may be a read error. The V and J genes are TRBV3-1 and TRBJ1-1; 8 nucleotides match TRBD1. The CDR3 extends over 13 amino acids. V dropped 4 bases and J dropped 10; count of bases not matched to a gene: 8. Germline CDR1 and CDR2: LGHDT and YNNKEL (reference sequence). The CDR3 nucleotides are TGTGCCAGCAGCCCCCGACAGGGGATCGTAGCTTTCTTT. Residues: CASSPRQGIVAFF.

This clonotype was detected ten times or more. The V and J genes are TRBV5-1 and TRBJ2-7; no definite D call. V was pared by 7 bases and J by 2 bases, with 13 bases between. Germline CDR1 and CDR2: SGHRS and YFSETQ. The CDR3 spans 13 residues. This CDR3 is CASSSRPTYEQYF. CDR3 nucleotides: TGCGCCAGCTCATCAAGGCCCACCTACGAGCAGTACTTC.

This clonotype was seen many times. The gene calls are TRBV7-9 and TRBJ2-1; TRBD2 aligns across 7 bases. The CDR3 loop spans 14 amino acids. V lost 4 bases, J lost 8 bases, and 8 bases stayed unmatched. In germline, CDR1 is SEHNR, CDR2 FQNEAQ (reference sequence). The CDR3 DNA sequence: TGTGCCAGCAGCTACGGGACGGCGGGAGATGAGCAGTTCTTC. Amino acids: CASSYGTAGDEQFF.

This clonotype has ten or more counts. V is TRBV5-1 and J is TRBJ2-5; 12 bases are a match to TRBD1. The CDR3 loop spans 16 amino acids. Germline-derived CDR1 and CDR2 are SGHRS and YFSETQ. V shed 4 bases, J shed 4 bases, and the junction held 8 bases outside the gene matches. In DNA form, the CDR3 reads TGCGCCAGCAGCCAGGGACAGGGGGCTTACCGAGAGACCCAGTACTTC. Protein product: CASSQGQGAYRETQYF.